The 3 T cell receptor beta chains reported below all come from one sample, sequenced in a study of control samples from healthy donors and cancer patients. Sequencing used immunoSEQ multiplex PCR; TCRdb keeps in-frame clones, though not all of them. The data show 200,000 to 250,000 clones, 85% to 95% seen once. Material for sequencing was blood. These receptors all come from a man in his fifties or sixties in good health.

The rearrangement links TRBV5-1 to TRBJ1-3; D not certain. V lost 7 bases to trimming and J lost 0 bases, with 11 bases between them. Germline V gene lookup returns CDR1 SGHRS and CDR2 YFSETQ. The CDR3 runs to 14 residues. DNA for the CDR3: TGCGCCAGCTCCCCCACGGACTCTGGAAACACCATATATTTT. Translating it yields CASSPTDSGNTIYF.

The chain links TRBV27 to TRBJ2-5; TRBD1 might be the D (5 bases). V lost 2 bases and J lost 7, with 11 bases in between. Germline CDR1 reads MNHEY; CDR2 reads SMNVEV (reference sequence). The CDR3 has 13 amino acids. CDR3 sequence reads: CASSLGQGVTQYF. As DNA, the CDR3 is TGTGCCAGCAGTTTAGGGCAGGGTGTGACCCAGTACTTC.

The CDR3 sequence is CASSLAATGGRGTEAFF. The CDR3 coding sequence is TGCGCCAGCAGCTTGGCCGCAACAGGGGGACGTGGAACTGAAGCTTTCTTT. The V call is TRBV5-1, the J call TRBJ1-1; 8 positions agree with TRBD1. The J segment lost 5 bases and the V segment lost 0 bases, leaving 12 bases of the junction unmatched. CDR3 length equals 17 residues. The germline gives CDR1 SGHRS, CDR2 YFSETQ.